Following are 2 T cell receptor beta chains from one sample sequenced in a study of CD8+CD57+ T cells in acquired aplastic anemia. Genomic DNA constituted the template upon which TCR beta VDJ and CDR3 profiling was performed. Using its own MiXCR run on the reads, TCRdb lists one record per CDR3 protein. The sample has 200,000 to 250,000 distinct CDR3 sequences, approximately 60% seen once. Material for sequencing was sorted CD4+, CD8+, or CD8+CD57+ T cells (not recorded which) from PBMCs. These receptors came from a human donor in good health.

With regard to this clonotype: Without the conserved terminal phenylalanine or tryptophan, this CDR3 likely stems from a read error. The V gene is TRBV9, the J gene TRBJ2-3; D gene uncertain. Trimming shortened V by 4 bases and J by 2 bases, and 14 bases separated the two germline ends. CDR3 size: 15 residues. Germline V lookup: CDR1 SGDLS, CDR2 YYNGEE. CDR3 region: CASSFGGSITDTQYL. CDR3 DNA sequence: TGTGCCAGCAGCTTCGGTGGGTCGATCACAGATACGCAGTATCTT.

This clonotype is a singleton in its sample. The V gene is TRBV7-9, the J gene TRBJ2-5; D remains unclear. The CDR3 covers 12 residues. Trimming cost V 3 bases and J 7 bases, with 9 bases left between them. Germline CDR1 and CDR2: SEHNR and FQNEAQ (reference sequence). The DNA of the CDR3 is TGTGCCAGCAGCTTTGACCCAGGGACCCAGTACTTC. Amino acids: CASSFDPGTQYF.